Each of the 25 T cell receptor beta chains below was sequenced from the same sample in a study of T-cell reconstitution after alpha-beta-depleted transplantation in children. As it was prepared, the TCRbeta library received unique molecular identifiers. TCRdb analysed the PCR reads with MiXCR anew, one entry per CDR3 protein. In the table there are a few hundred thousand distinct CDR3 sequences, more than 9% of which are singletons. The sequences come from peripheral blood, collected 180 days after TCRalphabeta/CD19-depleted stem cell transplant. The source of these receptors is a male patient aged 2-9 years who had a stem cell transplant for chronic granulomatous disease, so the T cells may come from the graft donor.

This clonotype appeared many times. The V and J genes are TRBV20-1 and TRBJ2-7; 10 bases are a match to TRBD2. The germline V gene has CDR1 DFQATT and CDR2 SNEGSKA (reference sequence). Trimming took 6 bases from V and 6 from J; bases not matched to a gene: 11. The CDR3 spans 14 residues. The CDR3 coding sequence is TGCAGTGCCAAGGTGCTAGCGGGAGTCGGCGAGCAGTACTTC. This codes for CSAKVLAGVGEQYF.

Turning to this clonotype: Just one base apart from a much larger clone, this may be a read error. The CDR3 sequence is CASSGPGTGSDTQYF. The DNA for the CDR3 is TGTGCCAGCAGCGGACCCGGGACAGGGAGTGATACGCAGTATTTT. This chain links TRBV7-2 with TRBJ2-3, with 9 bases aligning to TRBD1. J gave up 6 bases and V 5 bases, and 9 bases lay outside the gene matches. The CDR3 has 15 amino acids. In germline, CDR1 is SGHTA, CDR2 FQGNSA.

On this clonotype itself: Just one base apart from a much larger clone, this may be a read error. The chain joins TRBV18 to TRBJ2-1, with 7 bases that match TRBD1. Per germline, CDR1 KGHSH and CDR2 LQKENI. The junction had 10 bases not matched to a gene; V was cut back by 5 bases and J by 6 bases. CDR3 length: 15 amino acids. CDR3 coding DNA: TGTGCCAGCTCAATCGTGACAGGGTGGTTCAATGAGCAGTTCTTC. This encodes CASSIVTGWFNEQFF.

The chain combines TRBV3-2 with TRBJ2-7. TRBV3-2 is designated a pseudogene. CDR3 size: 15 residues. The CDR3 loop is CATSQEPAHSYEQYF. The DNA for the CDR3 is TGTGCCACCAGCCAAGAGCCAGCCCACTCCTACGAGCAGTACTTC.

This clonotype came up many times. The rearrangement links TRBV5-5 to TRBJ2-5, with D possibly matching TRBD2 (6 bases). CDR1 SGHKS and CDR2 YYEKEE come from the germline V gene (reference sequence). The CDR3 has 14 residues. The germline V and J ends were trimmed by 4 bases and 1 base, with 11 bases remaining between them. CDR3 protein: CASSTDYFQETQYF. The DNA for the CDR3 is TGTGCCAGCAGCACGGACTACTTCCAAGAGACCCAGTACTTC.

This clonotype was detected many times. The V gene is TRBV11-2, the J gene TRBJ2-7; 7 bases match TRBD2. Germline CDR1 SGHAT, CDR2 FQNNGV. V gave up 7 bases and J gave up 1 base; unmatched junction bases: 7. The CDR3 is 14 residues long. CDR3 residues: CASTVSGRSYEQYF. The CDR3 nucleotides read TGTGCCAGCACCGTTAGCGGGCGGTCCTACGAGCAGTACTTC.

This clonotype was counted at least ten times. The chain joins TRBV27 to TRBJ2-7; 8 bases are shared with TRBD2. The germline CDR1 and CDR2 sequences are MNHEY and SMNVEV (reference sequence). J was trimmed by 2 bases and V by 6 bases; bases with no gene match: 6. The CDR3 is 14 amino acids. In DNA form, the CDR3 reads TGTGCCAGCAGAGGGACTAGTTTTACCTACGAGCAGTACTTC. Its translation is CASRGTSFTYEQYF.

This clonotype has ten or more counts. This sequence joins TRBV28 and TRBJ1-6; D is unresolved. This CDR3 has 14 amino acids. In germline, CDR1 is MDHEN, CDR2 SYDVKM. V was cut by 6 bases and J by 5 bases, with 11 bases left in between. This chain's CDR3 is CASRGGVDNSPLHF. The DNA for the CDR3 is TGTGCCAGCAGGGGCGGAGTCGATAATTCACCCCTCCACTTT.

This clonotype counts as medium-sized. This chain uses TRBV5-5 with TRBJ2-3, with 7 bases matching TRBD2. Trimming cost V 2 bases and J 5 bases; bases outside gene matches: 2. CDR1 is SGHKS, CDR2 YYEKEE, per germline (reference sequence). The CDR3 loop spans 13 amino acids. CDR3 DNA: TGTGCCAGCAGCTTATTAGCGGGAGATACGCAGTATTTT. Residues: CASSLLAGDTQYF.

This clonotype has a count of ten or more. The V gene is TRBV7-9, the J gene TRBJ1-4; maybe TRBD1 (5 bases). The CDR3 runs to 16 residues. Germline V CDR1 and CDR2: SEHNR, FQNEAQ (reference sequence). V dropped 5 bases and J dropped 0 bases, with 13 bases sitting between them. CDR3 nucleotide sequence: TGTGCCAGCAGCAACCGGGACCCTGCAACTAATGAAAAACTGTTTTTT. Translated, it gives CASSNRDPATNEKLFF.

This clonotype was observed at least ten times. V usage is TRBV28 and J usage is TRBJ2-3; D is ambiguous. Trimming cost V 5 bases and J 0 bases, with 12 bases left between them. The germline V gene has CDR1 MDHEN and CDR2 SYDVKM. CDR3 size: 15 residues. This chain's CDR3 is CASSPTAFSTDTQYF. In DNA form, the CDR3 reads TGTGCCAGCAGTCCTACAGCTTTTAGCACAGATACGCAGTATTTT.

In this sample, this clonotype turned up many times. The chain links TRBV7-6 to TRBJ2-2; D is possibly TRBD1 or TRBD2 (5 bases each). Trimming removed 3 bases from V and 6 bases from J, with 8 bases in between. The V gene's germline CDR1 is SGHVS and CDR2 FNYEAQ. The CDR3 consists of 13 residues. CDR3 region: CASSLGDAGELFF. The CDR3 nucleotides are TGTGCCAGCAGCTTGGGGGACGCCGGGGAGCTGTTTTTT.

As for this clonotype: This could be a read error, since a much larger clone is one nucleotide away. V and J are TRBV12-3 or TRBV12-4 and TRBJ1-2; D remains ambiguous. This CDR3 spans 13 amino acids. Here the CDR3 reads CARRPFGLHGYTF. The CDR3 bases are TGTGCCCGCAGGCCTTTCGGGTTGCATGGCTACACCTTC.

V is TRBV2 and J is TRBJ2-3, with 8 nucleotides matching TRBD2. The CDR3 totals 14 residues. The germline gives CDR1 SNHLY, CDR2 FYNNEI. V lost 11 bases to trimming and J lost 7 bases; unmatched junction nucleotides: 14. The CDR3 region is CARSTGTSSNTQYF. The CDR3 DNA is TGTGCCCGTTCGACCGGGACTAGTAGCAATACGCAGTATTTT.

This clonotype appeared many times. The rearrangement uses TRBV7-9 and TRBJ2-3; TRBD2 is a possible D gene (5 bases). This CDR3 spans 16 amino acids. V was shortened by 2 bases and J by 7 bases, with 19 bases between the two germline ends. From germline, CDR1 is SEHNR and CDR2 FQNEAQ (reference sequence). The chain's CDR3 is CASSLPPAAIKNTQYF. CDR3 nucleotides: TGTGCCAGCAGCTTACCCCCAGCGGCCATCAAAAATACGCAGTATTTT. The full variable domain, its missing parts supplied by reference TRBV7-9 and TRBJ2-3, is DTGVSQNPRHKITKRGQNVTFRCDPISEHNRLYWYRQTLGQGPEFLTYFQNEAQLEKSRLLSDRFSAERPKGSFSTLEIQRTEQGDSAMYLCASSLPPAAIKNTQYFGPGTRLTVL.

J is TRBJ2-3 and V is TRBV5-4; 9 nucleotides agree with TRBD2. Germline loops: CDR1 SGHNT, CDR2 YYREEE (reference sequence). After removal of 0 bases from V and 0 bases from J, the junction contained 5 bases not matched to a gene. This CDR3 is 17 amino acids long. CDR3 nucleotides: TGTGCCAGCAGCTTGGCCCCTAGCGGGATTAGCACAGATACGCAGTATTTT. This translates into CASSLAPSGISTDTQYF.

The sample holds many counts of this clonotype. In DNA, the CDR3 is TGTGCCGCCCGACTGTCCACCTACGAGCAGTACTTC. It encodes CAARLSTYEQYF. This sequence joins TRBV2 and TRBJ2-7, with D hard to call. The CDR3 loop spans 12 amino acids. V lost 11 bases and J 2 bases, leaving 13 bases between the germline ends. The germline V gene encodes CDR1 SNHLY and CDR2 FYNNEI. The full variable domain, its missing parts supplied by reference TRBV2 and TRBJ2-7, is EPEVTQTPSHQVTQMGQEVILRCVPISNHLYFYWYRQILGQKVEFLVSFYNNEISEKSEIFDDQFSVERPDGSNFTLKIRSTKLEDSAMYFCAARLSTYEQYFGPGTRLTVT.

This clonotype was detected many times. The J gene is TRBJ2-3, the V gene TRBV5-1; 12 positions agree with TRBD2. The V gene's germline CDR1 is SGHRS and CDR2 YFSETQ. V was pared by 0 bases and J by 5 bases, with 7 bases of the junction left unmatched. The CDR3 runs to 17 residues. CDR3 sequence reads: CASSLGLAGGPVDTQYF. CDR3 in DNA: TGCGCCAGCAGCTTGGGCCTAGCGGGAGGGCCGGTAGATACGCAGTATTTT.

This clonotype was detected only a few times. V gene TRBV30 combines with J gene TRBJ2-3; D is unresolved. V was trimmed by 1 base and J by 2 bases, leaving 10 bases between them. Germline CDR1 GTSNPN, CDR2 SVGIG (reference sequence). The CDR3 sequence is 14 residues long. This CDR3 reads CAWSGSTNTDTQYF. The CDR3 DNA reads as TGTGCCTGGAGTGGGTCAACTAACACAGATACGCAGTATTTT.

This clonotype showed up many times. This chain joins TRBV6-5 and TRBJ2-3; 8 nucleotides line up with TRBD2. Trimming took 7 bases from V and 0 from J; bases not matched to a gene: 6. CDR1 is MNHEY and CDR2 is SVGAGI in the germline V gene. This CDR3 is 15 amino acids long. This CDR3 is CASTLTSASTDTQYF. CDR3 coding DNA: TGTGCCAGCACTTTGACTAGCGCAAGCACAGATACGCAGTATTTT.

This clonotype came up many times. The V gene is TRBV3-1, the J gene TRBJ2-7; 10 bases are a match to TRBD1. Germline CDR1 is LGHDT and CDR2 is YNNKEL (reference sequence). The ends lost 0 bases at V and 1 base at J; junction bases unmatched: 18. The CDR3 loop spans 21 amino acids. CDR3 DNA sequence: TGTGCCAGCAGCCAAGAATTTAGAGTGATATCAAGGGACAGGGGTTCCTACGAGCAGTACTTC. Translating gives CASSQEFRVISRDRGSYEQYF.

This clonotype appeared many times. The chain employs TRBV15 and TRBJ2-1, with 8 nucleotides matching TRBD2. The CDR3 has 15 residues. Trimming took 5 bases from V and 6 from J; bases not matched to a gene: 9. Germline values: CDR1 LNHNV, CDR2 YYDKDF (reference sequence). CDR3 sequence: CATSRRSGGPNEQFF. CDR3 bases: TGTGCCACCAGCCGAAGATCGGGAGGGCCCAATGAGCAGTTCTTC.

This clonotype occurred many times. The chain is built from TRBV6-2 or TRBV6-3 and TRBJ1-1; the match to TRBD1 covers 8 bases. With 2 bases clipped from V and 7 bases from J, the junction kept 6 bases outside the gene matches. The V gene's germline CDR1 is MNHEY and CDR2 SVGEGT. The CDR3 is made up of 14 amino acids. This chain's CDR3 is CASSYPLDRDEAFF. The CDR3, as DNA: TGTGCCAGCAGTTACCCACTGGACAGGGATGAAGCTTTCTTT.

This clonotype was seen repeatedly, ten times or more. The chain uses TRBV29-1 and TRBJ2-3, with 7 bases lining up with TRBD2. Germline loops: CDR1 SQVTM, CDR2 ANQGSEA. The V and J ends lost 4 bases and 1 base, in that order; junction bases with no gene match: 5. CDR3 length: 14 amino acids. CDR3 amino acids: CSVGQREGTDTQYF. CDR3 DNA sequence: TGCAGCGTTGGGCAGCGGGAAGGCACAGATACGCAGTATTTT.

This clonotype occurred many times. The V gene is TRBV9, the J gene TRBJ2-7; no clear D gene. V was cut by 0 bases and J by 7 bases, with 11 bases left in between. CDR1 is SGDLS, CDR2 YYNGEE, per germline. The CDR3 loop spans 13 amino acids. The CDR3, as DNA: TGTGCCAGCAGCGTAGGTCCGTACGGGGAGCAGTACTTC. This translates into CASSVGPYGEQYF. Together with reference TRBV9 and TRBJ2-7, the CDR3 gives the full variable domain: DSGVTQTPKHLITATGQRVTLRCSPRSGDLSVYWYQQSLDQGLQFLIQYYNGEERAKGNILERFSAQQFPDLHSELNLSSLELGDSALYFCASSVGPYGEQYFGPGTRLTVT.